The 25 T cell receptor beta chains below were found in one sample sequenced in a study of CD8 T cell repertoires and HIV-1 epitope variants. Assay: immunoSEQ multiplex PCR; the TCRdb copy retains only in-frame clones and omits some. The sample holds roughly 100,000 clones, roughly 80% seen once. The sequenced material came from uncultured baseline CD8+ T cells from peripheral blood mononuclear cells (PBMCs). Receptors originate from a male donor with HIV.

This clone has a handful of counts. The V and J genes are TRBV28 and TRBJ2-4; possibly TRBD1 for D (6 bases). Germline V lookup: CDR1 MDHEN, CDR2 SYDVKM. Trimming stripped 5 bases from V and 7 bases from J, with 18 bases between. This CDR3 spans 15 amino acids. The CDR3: CASSADQTGNNIQYF. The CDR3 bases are TGTGCCAGCAGTGCGGATCAGACAGGCAATAACATTCAGTACTTC. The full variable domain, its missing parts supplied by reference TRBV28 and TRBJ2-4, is DVKVTQSSRYLVKRTGEKVFLECVQDMDHENMFWYRQDPGLGLRLIYFSYDVKMKEKGDIPEGYSVSREKKERFSLILESASTNQTSMYLCASSADQTGNNIQYFGAGTRLSVL.

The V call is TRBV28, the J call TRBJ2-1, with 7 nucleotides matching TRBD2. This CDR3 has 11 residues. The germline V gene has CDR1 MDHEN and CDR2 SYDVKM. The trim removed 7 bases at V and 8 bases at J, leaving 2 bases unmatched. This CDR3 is CASTGRDEQFF. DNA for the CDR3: TGTGCCAGCACGGGGAGGGATGAGCAGTTCTTC.

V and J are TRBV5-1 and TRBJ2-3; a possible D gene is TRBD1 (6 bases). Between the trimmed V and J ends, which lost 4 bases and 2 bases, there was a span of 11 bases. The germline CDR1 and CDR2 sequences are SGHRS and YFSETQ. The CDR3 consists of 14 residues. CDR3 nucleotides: TGCGCCAGCAGCCTCGGACAGCACACAGATACGCAGTATTTT. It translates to CASSLGQHTDTQYF.

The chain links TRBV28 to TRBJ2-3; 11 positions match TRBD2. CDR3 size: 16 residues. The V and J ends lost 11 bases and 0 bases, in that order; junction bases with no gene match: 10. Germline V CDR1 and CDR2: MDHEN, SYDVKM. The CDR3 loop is CAFNRTSGLSTDTQYF. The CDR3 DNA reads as TGTGCCTTTAATCGGACTAGCGGGCTCAGCACAGATACGCAGTATTTT.

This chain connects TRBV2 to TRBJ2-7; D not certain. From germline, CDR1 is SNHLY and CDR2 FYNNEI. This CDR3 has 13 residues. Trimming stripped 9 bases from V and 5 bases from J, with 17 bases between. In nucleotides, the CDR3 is TGTGCCAGGGAAGACGGACCGGTCAACGAGCAGTACTTC. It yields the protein CAREDGPVNEQYF.

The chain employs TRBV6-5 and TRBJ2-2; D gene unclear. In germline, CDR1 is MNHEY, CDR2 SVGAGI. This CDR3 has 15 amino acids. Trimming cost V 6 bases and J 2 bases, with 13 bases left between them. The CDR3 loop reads CASRRPGSNTGELFF. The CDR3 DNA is TGTGCCAGCAGACGACCCGGGTCTAACACCGGGGAGCTGTTTTTT.

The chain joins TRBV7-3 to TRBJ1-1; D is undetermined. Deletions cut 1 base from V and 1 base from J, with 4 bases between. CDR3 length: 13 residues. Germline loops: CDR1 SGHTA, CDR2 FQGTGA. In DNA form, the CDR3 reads TGTGCCAGCAGCTTAAACAGGAACACTGAAGCTTTCTTT. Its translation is CASSLNRNTEAFF. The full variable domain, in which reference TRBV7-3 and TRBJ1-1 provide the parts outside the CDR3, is GAGVSQTPSNKVTEKGKYVELRCDPISGHTALYWYRQSLGQGPEFLIYFQGTGAADDSGLPNDRFFAVRPEGSVSTLKIQRTERGDSAVYLCASSLNRNTEAFFGQGTRLTVV.

The CDR3 bases are TGTGCCAGTAGTACCAACCCGCCGGGACAGGGGTTTCAGCCCCAGCATTTT. It codes for CASSTNPPGQGFQPQHF. V and J are TRBV19 and TRBJ1-5; 10 bases agree with TRBD1. Per the germline V gene, CDR1 is LNHDA and CDR2 is SQIVND (reference sequence). This CDR3 is built from 17 residues. The V segment lost 4 bases and the J segment 6 bases; nucleotides outside the gene matches: 12.

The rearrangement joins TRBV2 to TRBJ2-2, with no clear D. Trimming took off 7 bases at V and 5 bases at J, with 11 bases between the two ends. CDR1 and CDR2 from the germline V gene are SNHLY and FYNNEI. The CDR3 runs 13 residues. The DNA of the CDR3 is TGTGCCAGCATACTCTCCAGGACCGGGGAGCTGTTTTTT. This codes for CASILSRTGELFF.

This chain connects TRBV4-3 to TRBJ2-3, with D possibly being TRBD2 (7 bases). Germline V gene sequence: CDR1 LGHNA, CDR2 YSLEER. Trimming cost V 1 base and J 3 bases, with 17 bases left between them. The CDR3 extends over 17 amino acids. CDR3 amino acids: CASSQGGQGRETDTQYF. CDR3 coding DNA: TGCGCCAGCAGCCAAGGTGGTCAGGGGAGGGAAACAGATACGCAGTATTTT.

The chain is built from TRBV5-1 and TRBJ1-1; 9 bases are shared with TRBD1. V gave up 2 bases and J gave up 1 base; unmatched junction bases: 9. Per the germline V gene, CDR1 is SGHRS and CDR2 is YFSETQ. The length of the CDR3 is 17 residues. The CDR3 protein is CASSLTGTGQGNTEAFF. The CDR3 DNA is TGCGCCAGCAGCTTAACCGGGACAGGGCAAGGGAACACTGAAGCTTTCTTT.

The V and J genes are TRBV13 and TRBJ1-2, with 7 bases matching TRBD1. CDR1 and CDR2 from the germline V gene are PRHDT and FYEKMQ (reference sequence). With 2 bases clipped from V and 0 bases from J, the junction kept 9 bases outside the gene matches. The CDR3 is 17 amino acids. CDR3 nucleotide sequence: TGTGCCAGCAGCTTAAATGTGGGACAGCAAGCTAACTATGGCTACACCTTC. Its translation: CASSLNVGQQANYGYTF.

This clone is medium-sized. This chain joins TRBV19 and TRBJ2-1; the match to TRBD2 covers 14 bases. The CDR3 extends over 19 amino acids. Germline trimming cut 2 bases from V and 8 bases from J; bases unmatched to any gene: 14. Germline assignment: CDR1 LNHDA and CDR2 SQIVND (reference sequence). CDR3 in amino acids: CASSIQPGLAGDFLDEQFF. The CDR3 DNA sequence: TGTGCCAGTAGTATACAGCCGGGACTAGCGGGAGATTTCTTAGATGAGCAGTTCTTC.

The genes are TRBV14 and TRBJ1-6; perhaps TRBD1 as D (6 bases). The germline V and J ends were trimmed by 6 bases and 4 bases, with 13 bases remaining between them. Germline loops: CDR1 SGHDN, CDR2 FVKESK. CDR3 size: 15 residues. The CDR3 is CASRPSGQYNSPLHF. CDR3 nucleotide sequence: TGTGCCAGCAGACCCTCGGGACAATATAATTCACCCCTCCACTTT.

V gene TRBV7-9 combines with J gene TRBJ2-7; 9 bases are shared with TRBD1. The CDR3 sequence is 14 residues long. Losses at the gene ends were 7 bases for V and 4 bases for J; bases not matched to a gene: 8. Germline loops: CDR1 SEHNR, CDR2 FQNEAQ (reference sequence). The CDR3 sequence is CASNPGQGPYEQYF. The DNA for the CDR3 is TGTGCCAGCAACCCGGGACAGGGACCTTACGAGCAGTACTTC.

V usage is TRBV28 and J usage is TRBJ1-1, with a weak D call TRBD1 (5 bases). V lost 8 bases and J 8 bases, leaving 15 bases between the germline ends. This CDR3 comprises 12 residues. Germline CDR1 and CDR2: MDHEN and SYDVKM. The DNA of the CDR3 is TGTGCCAGCGTCCCCCGGGGCAGCGAAGCTTTCTTT. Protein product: CASVPRGSEAFF.

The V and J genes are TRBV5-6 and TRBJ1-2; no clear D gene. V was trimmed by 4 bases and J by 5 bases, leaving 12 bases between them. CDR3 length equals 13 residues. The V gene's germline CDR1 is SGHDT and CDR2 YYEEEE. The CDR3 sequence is CASSPDTTYGYTF. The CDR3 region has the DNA TGTGCCAGCAGCCCCGATACTACATATGGCTACACCTTC.

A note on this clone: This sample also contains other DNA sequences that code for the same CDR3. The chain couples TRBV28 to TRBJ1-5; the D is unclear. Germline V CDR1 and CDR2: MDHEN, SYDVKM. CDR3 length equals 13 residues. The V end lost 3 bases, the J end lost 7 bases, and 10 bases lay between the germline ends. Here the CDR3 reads CASSFRGGQPQHF. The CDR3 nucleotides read TGTGCCAGCAGTTTCCGGGGTGGGCAGCCCCAGCATTTT.

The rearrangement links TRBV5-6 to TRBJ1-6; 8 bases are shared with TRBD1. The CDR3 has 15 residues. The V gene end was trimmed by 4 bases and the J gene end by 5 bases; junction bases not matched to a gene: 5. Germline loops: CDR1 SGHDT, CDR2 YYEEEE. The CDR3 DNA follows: TGTGCCAGCAGCGCCGGACAGGGCCATAATTCACCCCTCCACTTT. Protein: CASSAGQGHNSPLHF.

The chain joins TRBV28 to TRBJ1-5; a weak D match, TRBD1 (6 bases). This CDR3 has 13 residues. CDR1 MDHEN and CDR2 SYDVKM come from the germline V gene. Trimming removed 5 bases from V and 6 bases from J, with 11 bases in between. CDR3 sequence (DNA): TGTGCCAGCAGTCCCCCAGGGGTTCAGCCCCAGCATTTT. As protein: CASSPPGVQPQHF.

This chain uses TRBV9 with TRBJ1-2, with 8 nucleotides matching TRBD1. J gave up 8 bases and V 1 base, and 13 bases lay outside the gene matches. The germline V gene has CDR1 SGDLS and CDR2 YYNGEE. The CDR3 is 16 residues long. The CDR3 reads CASSVSRTGGEEGYTF. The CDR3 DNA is TGTGCCAGCAGCGTATCGCGAACAGGGGGAGAGGAGGGCTACACCTTC.

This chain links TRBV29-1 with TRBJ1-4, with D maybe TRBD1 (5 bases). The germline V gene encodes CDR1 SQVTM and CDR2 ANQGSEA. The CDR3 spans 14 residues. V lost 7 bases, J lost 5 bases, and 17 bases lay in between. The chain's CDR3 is CSAERAGGNEKLFF. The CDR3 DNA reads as TGCAGCGCCGAACGGGCGGGGGGGAATGAAAAACTGTTTTTT. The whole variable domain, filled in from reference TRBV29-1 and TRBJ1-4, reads SAVISQKPSRDICQRGTSLTIQCQVDSQVTMMFWYRQQPGQSLTLIATANQGSEATYESGFVIDKFPISRPNLTFSTLTVSNMSPEDSSIYLCSAERAGGNEKLFFGSGTQLSVL.

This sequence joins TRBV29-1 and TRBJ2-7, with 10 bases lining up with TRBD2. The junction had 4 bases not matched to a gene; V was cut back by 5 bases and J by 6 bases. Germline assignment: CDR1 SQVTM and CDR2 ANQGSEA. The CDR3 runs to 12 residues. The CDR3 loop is CSVPSGGGEQYF. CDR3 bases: TGCAGCGTTCCGAGCGGGGGGGGCGAGCAGTACTTC.

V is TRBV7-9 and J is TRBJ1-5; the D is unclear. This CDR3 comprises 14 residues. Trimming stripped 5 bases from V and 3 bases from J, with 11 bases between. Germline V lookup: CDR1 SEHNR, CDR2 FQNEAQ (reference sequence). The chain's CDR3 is CASSLDRLNQPQHF. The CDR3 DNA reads TGTGCCAGCAGCCTGGACCGCCTCAATCAGCCCCAGCATTTT.

For the CDR3, the DNA is TGTGCCAGCTCACCCCTCTCCGCGGGAGGAAATGAGCAGTTCTTC. Amino acids: CASSPLSAGGNEQFF. The chain combines TRBV18 with TRBJ2-1, with 8 bases fitting TRBD2. Germline CDR1 reads KGHSH; CDR2 reads LQKENI. The CDR3 contains 15 residues. V was clipped by 3 bases and J by 7 bases; unmatched bases: 8.